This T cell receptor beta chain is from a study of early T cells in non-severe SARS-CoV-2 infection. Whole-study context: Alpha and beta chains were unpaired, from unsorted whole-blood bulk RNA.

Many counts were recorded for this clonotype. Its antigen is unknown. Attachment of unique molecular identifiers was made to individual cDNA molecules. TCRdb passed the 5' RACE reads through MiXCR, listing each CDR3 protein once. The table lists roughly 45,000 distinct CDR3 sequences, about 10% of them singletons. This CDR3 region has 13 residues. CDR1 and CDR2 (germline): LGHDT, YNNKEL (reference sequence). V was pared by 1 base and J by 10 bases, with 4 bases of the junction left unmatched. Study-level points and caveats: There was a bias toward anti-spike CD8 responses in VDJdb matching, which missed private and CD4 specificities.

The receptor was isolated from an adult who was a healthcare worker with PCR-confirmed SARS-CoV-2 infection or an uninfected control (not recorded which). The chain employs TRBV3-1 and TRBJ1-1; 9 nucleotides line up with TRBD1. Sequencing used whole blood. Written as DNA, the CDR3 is TGTGCCAGCAGCCAAGGAAACAGGGGGCGAGCTTTCTTT. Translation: CASSQGNRGRAFF.